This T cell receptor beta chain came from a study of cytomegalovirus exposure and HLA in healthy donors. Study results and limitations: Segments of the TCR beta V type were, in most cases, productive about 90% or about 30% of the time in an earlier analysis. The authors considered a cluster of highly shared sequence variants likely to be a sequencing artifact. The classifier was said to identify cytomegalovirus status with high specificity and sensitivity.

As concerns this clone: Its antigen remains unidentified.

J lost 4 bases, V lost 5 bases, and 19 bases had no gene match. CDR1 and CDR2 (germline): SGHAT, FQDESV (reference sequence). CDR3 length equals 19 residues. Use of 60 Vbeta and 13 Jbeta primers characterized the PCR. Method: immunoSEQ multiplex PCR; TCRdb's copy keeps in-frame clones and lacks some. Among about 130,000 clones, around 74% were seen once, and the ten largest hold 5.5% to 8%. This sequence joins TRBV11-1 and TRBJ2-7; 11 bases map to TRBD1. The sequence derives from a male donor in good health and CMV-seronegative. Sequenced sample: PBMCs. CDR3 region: CASSPRPGTGGGRVYEQYF. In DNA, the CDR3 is TGTGCCAGCAGCCCACGCCCCGGGACAGGGGGGGGACGAGTTTACGAGCAGTACTTC.